This T cell receptor (beta chain) was sequenced during a study of blood T cell repertoires in COVID-19. Overall study: From T cells, B-cell-depleted T cells, or PBMCs came the material, which was cDNA or gDNA.

In the authors' methods: Amplifying reference gene primers gave estimates of nucleated cell counts. TCRdb's copy holds only in-frame clones and misses some; the assay was immunoSEQ multiplex PCR. That table gives V, J and clone size, and the DNA gave D and trimming. Of hundreds of thousands of clones detected, 85% to 90% appear once; the ten largest clones hold roughly 1.1%. Each participant's cohort was designated according to participant-reported clinical history. Recovered Cohort 3 donors showed two negative PCRs, clearance, or symptom resolution. With 4 bases removed from V and 4 bases from J, the gap between germline ends came to 5 bases. The CDR3 covers 12 residues. Germline loops: CDR1 LNHDA, CDR2 SQIVND (reference sequence).

The sample was PBMCs or T cells enriched from blood (not recorded which). The rearrangement joins TRBV19 to TRBJ1-5, with D uncertain. This TCR derives from a man aged 25 to 40 who had recovered from COVID-19. The CDR3 reads CASSKANQPQHF. CDR3 DNA: TGTGCCAGTAGTAAAGCTAATCAGCCCCAGCATTTT.